Following are 31 T cell receptor beta chains from one sample sequenced in a study of T cells after yellow fever vaccination (dated by TCRdb to between 2017 and 2020). Library prep was done by 5' RACE. TCRdb shows the sequencer as Illumina HiSeq 2500. TCRdb ran its own pipeline on the public reads, namely fastp trimming at Q25 and MiXCR clone calling, and kept in-frame beta chains. Duplicate CDR3 protein sequences are folded into a single record with the most common DNA and genes. In all, the sample holds 360,000 or so distinct CDR3 sequences, and around 10% of those were seen once. Less than 20% of the sample is taken by the ten largest. The sample's treatment or condition label is to be understood as: live attenuated yellow fever vaccine strain. The specimen was PBMCs, collected on the day of the first yellow fever vaccination. The receptors were sampled from a man between 18 and 29 years old who received the YFV17D yellow fever vaccine.

This clonotype occurred a few times. The chain uses TRBV27 and TRBJ1-2; D uncertain. Trimming left V 0 bases short and J 4 bases short, with 15 bases between. Germline CDR1 MNHEY, CDR2 SMNVEV (reference sequence). This CDR3 has 16 amino acids. The CDR3 sequence is CASSLSQQTGIYGYTF. The CDR3 DNA reads as TGTGCCAGCAGTTTATCGCAACAGACCGGAATCTATGGCTACACCTTC.

There are a few counts of this clonotype. This chain uses TRBV9 with TRBJ2-2, with 10 bases identical to TRBD1. Germline lookup yields CDR1 SGDLS and CDR2 YYNGEE. Losses at the gene ends were 5 bases for V and 8 bases for J; bases not matched to a gene: 6. The CDR3 is made up of 14 amino acids. The CDR3 DNA reads TGTGCCAGCAGAGGACCGGGACAGGGGGGGGAGCTGTTTTTT. Translating gives CASRGPGQGGELFF.

This clonotype was counted ten times or more. The chain recombines TRBV7-9 with TRBJ2-5; 10 positions agree with TRBD1. The J segment lost 6 bases and the V segment lost 4 bases, leaving 2 bases of the junction unmatched. CDR3 length equals 13 residues. The germline gives CDR1 SEHNR, CDR2 FQNEAQ (reference sequence). The chain's CDR3 is CASSWDRGQTQYF. The CDR3, as DNA: TGTGCCAGCAGCTGGGACAGGGGACAGACCCAGTACTTC.

This clonotype has at least ten counts. The chain carries TRBV12-3 or TRBV12-4 and TRBJ2-7, with 11 bases aligning to TRBD2. J gave up 0 bases and V 5 bases, and 3 bases lay outside the gene matches. CDR3 length equals 15 residues. The CDR3 is CASSPLAGGSYEQYF. The DNA for the CDR3 is TGTGCCAGCAGTCCTCTAGCGGGGGGCTCCTACGAGCAGTACTTC.

The chain couples TRBV10-3 to TRBJ1-5, with 8 bases identical to TRBD1. The germline CDR1 and CDR2 sequences are ENHRY and SYGVKD. The CDR3 consists of 15 residues. V trimming: 6 bases; J trimming: 0 bases; junction bases outside the gene matches: 4. The CDR3 protein is CAIRQGVDSNQPQHF. As DNA, the CDR3 is TGTGCCATCAGACAGGGGGTCGATAGCAATCAGCCCCAGCATTTT.

The chain uses TRBV20-1 and TRBJ2-7, with TRBD1 matching over 8 bases. Trimming at V came to 3 bases and at J to 7 bases, leaving 2 bases not matched to a gene. This CDR3 comprises 11 residues. CDR1 DFQATT and CDR2 SNEGSKA come from the germline V gene (reference sequence). This CDR3 is CSARGQVEQYV. The CDR3 DNA follows: TGCAGTGCTAGGGGACAGGTTGAGCAGTACGTC.

This clonotype was seen many times. This rearrangement joins TRBV7-7 to TRBJ2-1; TRBD2 matches at 7 bases. Per germline, CDR1 SSHAT and CDR2 FNYEAQ (reference sequence). V lost 5 bases, J lost 9 bases, and 1 base stayed unmatched. The CDR3 is 11 residues long. Written as DNA, the CDR3 is TGTGCCAGCAGCGGCGGGGGTGAGCAGTTCTTC. This translates into CASSGGGEQFF.

V gene TRBV5-6 combines with J gene TRBJ2-2, with TRBD1 identical over 10 bases. This CDR3 spans 17 amino acids. The V and J ends lost 1 base and 8 bases, in that order; junction bases with no gene match: 11. Germline CDR1 and CDR2: SGHDT and YYEEEE. The CDR3 here is CASSLFDRGRLPGELFF. The CDR3, as DNA: TGTGCCAGCAGCTTGTTCGACAGGGGGCGATTGCCTGGGGAGCTGTTTTTT. The variable domain in full, with the rest retrieved from reference TRBV5-6 and TRBJ2-2, is DAGVTQSPTHLIKTRGQQVTLRCSPKSGHDTVSWYQQALGQGPQFIFQYYEEEERQRGNFPDRFSGHQFPNYSSELNVNALLLGDSALYLCASSLFDRGRLPGELFFGEGSRLTVL.

This clonotype was counted a few times. V gene TRBV3-1 combines with J gene TRBJ2-3, with D maybe TRBD2 (6 bases). This CDR3 spans 12 amino acids. Looked up from germline, CDR1 is LGHDT and CDR2 is YNNKEL (reference sequence). The V end lost 6 bases, the J end lost 4 bases, and 8 bases lay between the germline ends. Here the CDR3 DNA reads TGTGCCAGCAGGGCGGGATCAGATACGCAGTATTTT. Its translation is CASRAGSDTQYF.

This clonotype was counted a few times. The CDR3 sequence: CSARVPEQETQYF. As DNA, the CDR3 is TGCAGTGCTAGAGTCCCAGAGCAAGAGACCCAGTACTTC. This chain joins TRBV20-1 and TRBJ2-5; D is ambiguous. The germline V gene encodes CDR1 DFQATT and CDR2 SNEGSKA (reference sequence). The CDR3 runs 13 residues. Trimming removed 1 base at V and 2 bases at J, with 8 bases between.

A remark on this clonotype: Because it lacks the conserved phenylalanine or tryptophan at the end, this CDR3 is likely a read error. The rearrangement links TRBV25-1 to TRBJ1-6; D uncertain. The CDR3 runs 14 residues. The germline V and J ends were trimmed by 3 bases and 7 bases, with 10 bases remaining between them. The germline V gene has CDR1 MGHDK and CDR2 SYGVNS. CDR3 nucleotide sequence: TGTGCCAGCAGTGAGGTCAGGCGAAATTCACCCCTCCACTCT. Protein sequence: CASSEVRRNSPLHS.

This clonotype turned up a few times. This chain uses TRBV5-1 with TRBJ2-5, with 9 bases fitting TRBD2. Germline CDR1 SGHRS, CDR2 YFSETQ. V was pared by 4 bases and J by 1 base, with 5 bases of the junction left unmatched. The CDR3 sequence is 15 residues long. The CDR3 is CASSPGTSPQETQYF. As DNA, the CDR3 is TGCGCCAGCAGCCCTGGGACTAGCCCCCAAGAGACCCAGTACTTC.

CDR3 loop: CASSVWIAGVIREADTQYF. In nucleotides, the CDR3 is TGTGCCAGCAGTGTGTGGATAGCGGGGGTGATACGAGAGGCAGATACGCAGTATTTT. This chain connects TRBV12-3 or TRBV12-4 to TRBJ2-3; 9 nucleotides match TRBD2. This CDR3 is 19 amino acids long. Germline trimming cut 5 bases from V and 4 bases from J; bases unmatched to any gene: 19.

This clonotype has more than one count but fewer than ten. The rearrangement links TRBV4-3 to TRBJ2-6, with a possible D match to TRBD2 (5 bases). The CDR3 has 17 residues. Germline V lookup: CDR1 LGHNA, CDR2 YSLEER. The V end lost 1 base, the J end lost 0 bases, and 10 bases lay between the germline ends. CDR3 loop: CASSQVGEFSGANVLTF. The CDR3 nucleotides are TGCGCCAGCAGCCAAGTCGGGGAATTCTCTGGGGCCAACGTCCTGACTTTC.

This clonotype was observed a handful of times. The chain's CDR3 is CATSDWGTAFF. The CDR3 coding sequence is TGTGCCACCAGTGATTGGGGTACAGCTTTCTTT. The chain has TRBV24-1 and TRBJ1-1; D gene ambiguous. Trimming shortened V by 2 bases and J by 10 bases, and 7 bases separated the two germline ends. The CDR3 has 11 amino acids. Germline CDR1 reads KGHDR; CDR2 reads SFDVKD.

The V and J genes are TRBV7-2 and TRBJ1-2; unclear D gene. CDR3 length: 14 residues. Trimming stripped 5 bases from V and 8 bases from J, with 18 bases between. Germline V lookup: CDR1 SGHTA, CDR2 FQGNSA. For the CDR3, the DNA is TGTGCCAGCAGCCTGGACGGGAACCTTTACGGCTACACCTTC. Residues: CASSLDGNLYGYTF.

V gene TRBV10-3 combines with J gene TRBJ2-1; tentative D call: TRBD2 (5 bases). Germline CDR1 is ENHRY and CDR2 is SYGVKD. This CDR3 region has 14 residues. The germline V and J ends were trimmed by 4 bases and 4 bases, with 11 bases remaining between them. The CDR3, as DNA: TGTGCCATCAGTGGGACTTCGCCATACAATGAGCAGTTCTTC. Translation: CAISGTSPYNEQFF.

This clonotype was detected many times. This chain links TRBV28 with TRBJ2-3, with 9 bases lining up with TRBD2. In germline, CDR1 is MDHEN, CDR2 SYDVKM. The V and J ends lost 10 bases and 1 base, in that order; junction bases with no gene match: 18. The CDR3 is 18 amino acids. The CDR3 sequence is CAIHSTLAGQKGTDTQYF. The CDR3 DNA sequence: TGTGCCATCCATTCGACCCTAGCGGGGCAAAAGGGCACAGATACGCAGTATTTT.

This clonotype appeared many times. The chain links TRBV6-1 to TRBJ1-1, with a possible D match to TRBD1 (5 bases). Germline V gives CDR1 MNHNS, CDR2 SASEGT. CDR3 size: 17 residues. The V and J ends lost 1 base and 4 bases respectively, with 19 bases between them. The chain's CDR3 is CASSEVGSAGRATEAFF. The DNA of the CDR3 is TGTGCCAGCAGTGAAGTTGGGTCGGCAGGGCGGGCCACTGAAGCTTTCTTT.

The CDR3 DNA follows: TGTGCCAGCAGGCCACTCCGGACTAGCGGGGGGAGGACAGATACGCAGTATTTT. Translating it yields CASRPLRTSGGRTDTQYF. The rearrangement links TRBV6-1 to TRBJ2-3, with TRBD2 matching over 14 bases. V lost 6 bases, J lost 3 bases, and 11 bases stayed unmatched. This CDR3 is 18 amino acids long. Germline V lookup: CDR1 MNHNS, CDR2 SASEGT.

This clonotype was counted only a few times. The V gene is TRBV14, the J gene TRBJ2-1; D possibly corresponds to TRBD2 (5 bases). CDR1 SGHDN and CDR2 FVKESK come from the germline V gene. The V end was cut by 6 bases, the J end by 8 bases, with 11 bases between. The CDR3 extends over 12 amino acids. This CDR3 reads CASSVGSHEQFF. The CDR3 DNA reads as TGTGCCAGCAGTGTAGGGAGCCATGAGCAGTTCTTC.

This clonotype was seen a few times. The chain couples TRBV24-1 to TRBJ1-2, with D tentatively TRBD1 (6 bases). This CDR3 has 13 residues. Trimming pared 5 bases from V and 4 bases from J, leaving 10 bases between. Per germline, CDR1 KGHDR and CDR2 SFDVKD. CDR3 sequence: CATSAGATYGYTF. CDR3 nucleotide sequence: TGTGCCACCAGTGCAGGGGCGACCTATGGCTACACCTTC.

This clonotype showed up many times. This chain joins TRBV6-6 and TRBJ1-1; D remains unclear. Between the trimmed V and J ends, which lost 8 bases and 3 bases, there was a span of 10 bases. Germline values: CDR1 MNHNY, CDR2 SVGAGI (reference sequence). This CDR3 comprises 12 residues. CDR3 nucleotides: TGTGCCAGCCAGTGGGATTACACTGAAGCTTTCTTT. Its protein is CASQWDYTEAFF.

The chain couples TRBV20-1 to TRBJ1-2; D is unclear. This CDR3 has 12 amino acids. Per germline, CDR1 DFQATT and CDR2 SNEGSKA (reference sequence). The V end lost 3 bases, the J end lost 8 bases, and 13 bases lay between the germline ends. CDR3 DNA: TGCAGTGCTAGTTCGTATGGCCCGGGCTACACCTTC. Residues: CSASSYGPGYTF.

J is TRBJ1-2 and V is TRBV10-3, with D possibly TRBD1 on 5 matching bases. The V and J ends lost 4 bases and 7 bases respectively, with 16 bases between them. The CDR3 covers 14 residues. From germline, CDR1 is ENHRY and CDR2 SYGVKD. In DNA form, the CDR3 reads TGTGCCATCAGTGGAGGGGAGGGGTCCGCTGGCTACACCTTC. It is translated as CAISGGEGSAGYTF.

In its sample, this clonotype was seen a few times. The V call is TRBV4-3, the J call TRBJ2-7, with 10 nucleotides matching TRBD2. V gave up 2 bases and J gave up 2 bases; unmatched junction bases: 9. Germline V gene sequence: CDR1 LGHNA, CDR2 YSLEER. The CDR3 sequence is 17 residues long. The CDR3 is CASSQILAGDLAYEQYF. The DNA of the CDR3 is TGCGCCAGCAGCCAAATTCTAGCGGGGGACCTCGCCTACGAGCAGTACTTC.

In this sample, this clonotype turned up a few times. The rearrangement links TRBV3-1 to TRBJ2-2; D is undetermined. V was clipped by 11 bases and J by 4 bases, with 14 bases between them. The CDR3 is 13 amino acids. CDR1 and CDR2 (germline): LGHDT, YNNKEL (reference sequence). The CDR3 loop is CACGRDFTGELFF. The CDR3 nucleotides read TGTGCCTGCGGCAGAGACTTCACCGGGGAGCTGTTTTTT.

This clonotype was recorded a few times. This rearrangement joins TRBV4-2 to TRBJ2-7; possible D gene TRBD1, 5 bases. The CDR3 runs 13 residues. Trimming stripped 0 bases from V and 7 bases from J, with 10 bases between. From germline, CDR1 is LGHNA and CDR2 YNFKEQ. This CDR3 is CASSQDGRAEQYF. CDR3 DNA sequence: TGTGCCAGCAGCCAAGACGGCAGGGCTGAGCAGTACTTC.

This clonotype was recorded a few times. The chain links TRBV11-2 to TRBJ1-2, with D perhaps TRBD1 (5 bases). V lost 5 bases and J lost 8, with 15 bases in between. Looked up from germline, CDR1 is SGHAT and CDR2 is FQNNGV. This CDR3 region has 13 residues. CDR3 coding DNA: TGTGCCAGCAGCCCCGGGGCCTCCGGGGGCTACACCTTC. Translating it yields CASSPGASGGYTF.

The V gene is TRBV7-8, the J gene TRBJ2-5; D call uncertain. This CDR3 has 13 amino acids. The germline CDR1 and CDR2 sequences are SGHVS and FQNEAQ. V shed 8 bases and J shed 7 bases, with 17 bases lying between them. CDR3 sequence (DNA): TGTGCCAGCCAAAGCCGAGCTGGCGTGACCCAGTACTTC. Protein: CASQSRAGVTQYF.

This clonotype showed up just a few times. The J gene is TRBJ2-5, the V gene TRBV19; no clear D gene. The CDR3 extends over 13 amino acids. V was trimmed by 3 bases and J by 5 bases, leaving 10 bases between them. From germline, CDR1 is LNHDA and CDR2 SQIVND (reference sequence). This CDR3 reads CASSIIVWETQYF. The CDR3 DNA follows: TGTGCCAGTAGTATTATAGTGTGGGAGACCCAGTACTTC.